This TCR beta chain was sequenced for a study of T-cell reconstitution after alpha-beta-depleted transplantation in children. Only a few counts were recorded for this clonotype. The junction does not match germline at one end; this may be a read error. Unique molecular identifiers were used to barcode this TCRbeta library. Each CDR3 protein is one row after TCRdb ran MiXCR on the PCR reads. The table lists 300,000 or so distinct CDR3 sequences, almost 10% of them singletons. The sequenced sample was PBMCs from the stem cell graft donor, obtained from the stem cell graft. The receptor's source is a human donor who donated a stem cell graft to a child with SCID.

CDR3 nucleotide sequence: TGTGCTAGCAGCTTAGGTGGACTACCCGGAGATACGCAGTATTTT. Translating it yields CASSLGGLPGDTQYF. The chain uses TRBV7-7 and TRBJ2-3; D is possibly TRBD2 (6 bases). The CDR3 is 15 residues long. Germline CDR1 is SSHAT and CDR2 is FNYEAQ (reference sequence).